This T cell receptor (beta chain) was sequenced in a study of shared clonotypes between healthy human individuals. Per germline, CDR1 GTSNPN and CDR2 SVGIG (reference sequence). CDR3 length: 13 residues. V gave up 4 bases and J gave up 1 base, with 10 bases separating them. Libraries were prepared by immunoSEQ multiplex PCR; TCRdb keeps only in-frame clonotypes and omits some of them. The sample lists approximately 2.5 million clones, roughly 92% occurring once. This clone was counted between two and nine times. Caucasian adults living in Nashville, Tennessee, provided all samples. The specimen sequenced was naive CD4+ T cells sorted from blood. Indicated subset: CD45RA+ positively selected. This chain joins TRBV30 and TRBJ1-1; a weak D match, TRBD1 (5 bases). This clonotype was obtained from a man aged 18 to 30 in good health. Here the CDR3 reads CAWKGRANTEAFF. In nucleotides, the CDR3 is TGTGCCTGGAAAGGCAGGGCGAACACTGAAGCTTTCTTT.